One and the same sample provided the 12 T cell receptor beta chains below, sequenced in a study of blood T cell repertoires in COVID-19. Clones were sequenced by immunoSEQ multiplex PCR, and TCRdb holds only the in-frame ones, with some missing. This table has hundreds of thousands of clones, about 80% appearing once. Material: peripheral blood. These receptors were obtained from a woman at least 80 years old with acute or convalescent COVID-19.

This rearrangement joins TRBV19 to TRBJ2-1, with 13 bases identical to TRBD2. With 5 bases clipped from V and 5 bases from J, the junction kept 3 bases outside the gene matches. There are 15 residues in the CDR3. CDR1 and CDR2 (germline): LNHDA, SQIVND (reference sequence). The CDR3 spells CASSSGTSGDNEQFF. The CDR3 DNA is TGTGCCAGTAGTTCAGGGACTAGCGGGGACAATGAGCAGTTCTTC.

J is TRBJ2-7 and V is TRBV29-1, with 8 bases that match TRBD2. V was pared by 3 bases and J by 1 base, with 8 bases of the junction left unmatched. Germline CDR1 SQVTM, CDR2 ANQGSEA. The CDR3 length is 15 residues. This CDR3 is CSVEGLAGGSYEQYF. The CDR3 bases are TGCAGCGTTGAGGGCCTAGCGGGCGGGTCCTACGAGCAGTACTTC.

The rearrangement uses TRBV3-1 (or the pseudogene TRBV3-2) and TRBJ2-5, with 10 nucleotides matching TRBD2. Trimming took 0 bases from V and 9 from J; bases not matched to a gene: 19. Germline CDR1 LGHDT, CDR2 YNNKEL (reference sequence). The CDR3 loop spans 19 amino acids. CDR3 DNA sequence: TGTGCCAGCAGCCAAGACTCCCTAGCGGGGGTACCCCGCGGGGTGGCCCAGTACTTC. It encodes CASSQDSLAGVPRGVAQYF.

V and J are TRBV7-3 and TRBJ2-1; 10 bases fit TRBD2. In germline, CDR1 is SGHTA, CDR2 FQGTGA. This CDR3 has 15 residues. V shed 4 bases, J shed 4 bases, and the junction held 4 bases outside the gene matches. The chain's CDR3 is CASSSSGSGYNEQFF. The CDR3 DNA reads TGTGCCAGCAGCTCTAGCGGGAGTGGGTACAATGAGCAGTTCTTC.

The chain carries TRBV7-9 and TRBJ1-2; 8 bases align to TRBD1. This CDR3 contains 13 residues. The V and J ends lost 3 bases and 8 bases, in that order; junction bases with no gene match: 5. The germline gives CDR1 SEHNR, CDR2 FQNEAQ (reference sequence). CDR3 DNA: TGTGCCAGCAGCTTGGACAGGGAGGACGGCTACACCTTC. Protein product: CASSLDREDGYTF.

This clone was recorded a few times. The chain uses TRBV20-1 and TRBJ2-3; TRBD2 agrees at 7 bases. Losses at the gene ends were 3 bases for V and 8 bases for J; bases not matched to a gene: 14. The V gene's germline CDR1 is DFQATT and CDR2 SNEGSKA (reference sequence). There are 15 residues in the CDR3. CDR3 region: CSASGGTNLQSTQYF. As DNA, the CDR3 is TGCAGTGCTAGTGGGGGGACTAATCTCCAGAGTACGCAGTATTTT.

The V gene is TRBV27, the J gene TRBJ2-1; unclear D gene. V was clipped by 7 bases and J by 10 bases, with 11 bases between them. The CDR3 has 11 residues. Germline V gives CDR1 MNHEY, CDR2 SMNVEV (reference sequence). The DNA for the CDR3 is TGTGCCAGCAATCCGGGTCGGGAGCAGTTCTTC. Translating gives CASNPGREQFF.

A remark on this clone: This same CDR3 is encoded by further DNA sequences in the sample. The chain has TRBV6-5 and TRBJ1-1; 7 nucleotides match TRBD1. Losses at the gene ends were 5 bases for V and 0 bases for J; bases not matched to a gene: 6. CDR3 size: 15 residues. The germline V gene has CDR1 MNHEY and CDR2 SVGAGI. The CDR3 nucleotides are TGTGCCAGCAGTCTAAACAGGGGATTGAACACTGAAGCTTTCTTT. It translates to CASSLNRGLNTEAFF.

The chain recombines TRBV5-1 with TRBJ2-1; the match to TRBD2 covers 10 bases. CDR3 length equals 16 residues. Germline assignment: CDR1 SGHRS and CDR2 YFSETQ. J was trimmed by 4 bases and V by 2 bases; bases with no gene match: 6. The CDR3 here is CASSFESGGAYNEQFF. CDR3 DNA: TGCGCCAGCAGCTTTGAAAGCGGGGGGGCTTACAATGAGCAGTTCTTC. Combining the CDR3 with reference TRBV5-1 and TRBJ2-1 gives the whole variable domain KAGVTQTPRYLIKTRGQQVTLSCSPISGHRSVSWYQQTPGQGLQFLFEYFSETQRNKGNFPGRFSGRQFSNSRSEMNVSTLELGDSALYLCASSFESGGAYNEQFFGPGTRLTVL.

This clone was observed a single time. The chain is built from TRBV7-3 and TRBJ2-5; TRBD2 matches 16 bases. Germline V CDR1 and CDR2: SGHTA, FQGTGA. Trimming took 4 bases from V and 5 from J; bases not matched to a gene: 7. The CDR3 sequence is 17 residues long. CDR3 in amino acids: CASSSGLAGGPGETQYF. The CDR3 DNA is TGTGCCAGCAGCTCGGGACTAGCGGGGGGGCCCGGGGAGACCCAGTACTTC.

This chain uses TRBV6-2 or TRBV6-3 with TRBJ1-5; TRBD1 might be the D (6 bases). Trimming left V 6 bases short and J 2 bases short, with 14 bases between. Per germline, CDR1 MNHEY and CDR2 SVGEGT. The CDR3 spans 15 residues. The CDR3 bases are TGTGCCAGCAGCCCCCAGGGGAGGGGCAATCAGCCCCAGCATTTT. Translation: CASSPQGRGNQPQHF.

The chain joins TRBV18 to TRBJ2-7; a possible D gene is TRBD1 (5 bases). The length of the CDR3 is 15 residues. Germline loops: CDR1 KGHSH, CDR2 LQKENI. With 2 bases removed from V and 6 bases from J, the gap between germline ends came to 17 bases. DNA of the CDR3: TGTGCCAGCTCACCATCCCAGGGCAAATCTGTCGAGCAGTACTTC. Its protein product is CASSPSQGKSVEQYF.